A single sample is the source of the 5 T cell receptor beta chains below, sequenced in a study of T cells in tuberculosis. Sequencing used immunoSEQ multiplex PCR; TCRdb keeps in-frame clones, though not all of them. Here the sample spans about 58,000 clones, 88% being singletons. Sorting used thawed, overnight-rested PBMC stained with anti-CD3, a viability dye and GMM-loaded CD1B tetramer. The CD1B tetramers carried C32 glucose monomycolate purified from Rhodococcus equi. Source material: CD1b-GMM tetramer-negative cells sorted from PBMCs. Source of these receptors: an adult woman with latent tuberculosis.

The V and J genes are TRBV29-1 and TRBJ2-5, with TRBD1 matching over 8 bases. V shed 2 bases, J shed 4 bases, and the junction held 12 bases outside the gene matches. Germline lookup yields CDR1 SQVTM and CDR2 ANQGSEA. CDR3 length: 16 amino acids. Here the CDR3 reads CSVERRGQGAVETQYF. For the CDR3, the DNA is TGCAGCGTTGAAAGGCGTGGGCAGGGGGCGGTAGAGACCCAGTACTTC. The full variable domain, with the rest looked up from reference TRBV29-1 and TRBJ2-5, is SAVISQKPSRDICQRGTSLTIQCQVDSQVTMMFWYRQQPGQSLTLIATANQGSEATYESGFVIDKFPISRPNLTFSTLTVSNMSPEDSSIYLCSVERRGQGAVETQYFGPGTRLLVL.

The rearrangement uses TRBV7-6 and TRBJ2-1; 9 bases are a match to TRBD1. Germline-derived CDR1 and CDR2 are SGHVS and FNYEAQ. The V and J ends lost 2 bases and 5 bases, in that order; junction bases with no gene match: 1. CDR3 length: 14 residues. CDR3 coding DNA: TGTGCCAGCAGCTTATGGGACAGGGACAATGAGCAGTTCTTC. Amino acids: CASSLWDRDNEQFF.

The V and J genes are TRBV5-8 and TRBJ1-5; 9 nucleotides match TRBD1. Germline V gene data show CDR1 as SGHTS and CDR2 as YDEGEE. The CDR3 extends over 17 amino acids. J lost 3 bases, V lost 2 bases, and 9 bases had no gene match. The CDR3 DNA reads TGTGCCAGCAGCTTTAGCGGGACAGGGCCAGTCAATCAGCCCCAGCATTTT. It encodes CASSFSGTGPVNQPQHF.

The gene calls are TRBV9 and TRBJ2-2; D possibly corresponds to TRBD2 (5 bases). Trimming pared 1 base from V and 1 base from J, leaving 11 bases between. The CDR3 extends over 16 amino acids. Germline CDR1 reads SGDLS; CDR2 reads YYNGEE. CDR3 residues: CASSVMSSKNTGELFF. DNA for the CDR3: TGTGCCAGCAGCGTAATGTCTAGCAAGAACACCGGGGAGCTGTTTTTT.

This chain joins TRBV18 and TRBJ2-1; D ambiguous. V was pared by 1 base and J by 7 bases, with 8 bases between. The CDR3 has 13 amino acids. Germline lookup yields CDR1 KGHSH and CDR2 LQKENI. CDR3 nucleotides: TGTGCCAGCTCACCACTCCAAATTAATGAGCAGTTCTTC. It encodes CASSPLQINEQFF.